This entry lists 27 T cell receptor beta chains sequenced from one sample in a study of PD-1 and CTLA-4 blockade in melanoma. Libraries were prepared by immunoSEQ multiplex PCR; TCRdb keeps only in-frame clonotypes and omits some of them. This sample has some 33,000 clones, with roughly nine tenths found just once. Sequenced material: CD8+ T cells from peripheral blood, taken from a patient given anti-PD-1 treatment. The receptors shown here come from a human donor with melanoma.

This sequence joins TRBV5-8 and TRBJ1-4; the match to TRBD1 covers 7 bases. Trimming took 3 bases from V and 5 from J; bases not matched to a gene: 7. Per germline, CDR1 SGHTS and CDR2 YDEGEE. The CDR3 extends over 15 amino acids. CDR3 coding DNA: TGTGCCAGCAGCTCTGGACAGGCCGGGAATGAAAAACTGTTTTTT. Its translation is CASSSGQAGNEKLFF.

The chain uses TRBV28 and TRBJ2-3, with 7 bases matching TRBD2. Germline values: CDR1 MDHEN, CDR2 SYDVKM. V trimming: 7 bases; J trimming: 0 bases; junction bases outside the gene matches: 10. This CDR3 has 16 residues. The CDR3 sequence is CASTPTGGPSTDTQYF. For the CDR3, the DNA is TGTGCCAGCACCCCTACGGGGGGACCGAGCACAGATACGCAGTATTTT.

The CDR3 here is CASLWDRGLTNEKLFF. DNA for the CDR3: TGTGCCAGCCTTTGGGACAGGGGGCTGACTAATGAAAAACTGTTTTTT. The J gene is TRBJ1-4, the V gene TRBV2; 12 positions agree with TRBD1. Per germline, CDR1 SNHLY and CDR2 FYNNEI. The CDR3 is made up of 16 amino acids. V dropped 8 bases and J dropped 2; count of bases not matched to a gene: 6.

The J gene is TRBJ2-1, the V gene TRBV10-3, with TRBD1 identical over 7 bases. CDR3 length equals 18 residues. Germline V gene data show CDR1 as ENHRY and CDR2 as SYGVKD. The V gene end was trimmed by 3 bases and the J gene end by 0 bases; junction bases not matched to a gene: 11. CDR3 DNA: TGTGCCATCAGTGAAAATTTGCCGGGACAGAGCTCCTACAATGAGCAGTTCTTC. It yields the protein CAISENLPGQSSYNEQFF.

Written as DNA, the CDR3 is TGTGCCAGCAGCGTAGACGGGACTAGCGGGGGGGCCAGGCGAGTGTATACGCAGTATTTT. As protein: CASSVDGTSGGARRVYTQYF. The chain combines TRBV9 with TRBJ2-3, with 16 bases lining up with TRBD2. J lost 7 bases, V lost 0 bases, and 14 bases had no gene match. Germline-derived CDR1 and CDR2 are SGDLS and YYNGEE. This CDR3 is 20 amino acids long. The variable domain in full, completed from reference TRBV9 and TRBJ2-3, reads DSGVTQTPKHLITATGQRVTLRCSPRSGDLSVYWYQQSLDQGLQFLIQYYNGEERAKGNILERFSAQQFPDLHSELNLSSLELGDSALYFCASSVDGTSGGARRVYTQYFGPGTRLTVL.

The chain has TRBV5-6 and TRBJ2-2; D not resolved. The V and J ends lost 4 bases and 4 bases respectively, with 14 bases between them. Germline V gene data show CDR1 as SGHDT and CDR2 as YYEEEE. This CDR3 comprises 15 residues. The CDR3 here is CASSAGPRATGELFF. In DNA, the CDR3 is TGTGCCAGCAGCGCCGGACCCCGGGCCACCGGGGAGCTGTTTTTT.

The chain couples TRBV18 to TRBJ1-2; a possible D gene is TRBD1 (5 bases). The CDR3 has 13 amino acids. CDR1 and CDR2 from the germline V gene are KGHSH and LQKENI. The V and J ends lost 4 bases and 8 bases respectively, with 14 bases between them. The CDR3 spells CASSLWGTAGYTF. The CDR3 nucleotides read TGTGCCAGCTCACTTTGGGGGACTGCGGGCTACACCTTC.

This sequence joins TRBV13 and TRBJ2-5, with a possible D match to TRBD2 (5 bases). The V gene lost 0 bases and the J gene lost 1 base, with 9 bases spanning the gap. The germline gives CDR1 PRHDT, CDR2 FYEKMQ (reference sequence). This CDR3 contains 15 residues. In DNA form, the CDR3 reads TGTGCCAGCAGCTTAGGTTTGAGGGTCCAAGAGACCCAGTACTTC. Translation gives CASSLGLRVQETQYF.

The rearrangement joins TRBV14 to TRBJ1-2, with 7 bases matching TRBD1. V was clipped by 2 bases and J by 6 bases; unmatched bases: 3. The CDR3 has 13 residues. The germline gives CDR1 SGHDN, CDR2 FVKESK. CDR3 protein: CASSQLQGNGYTF. CDR3 bases: TGTGCCAGCAGCCAACTACAGGGGAATGGCTACACCTTC.

The chain employs TRBV30 and TRBJ2-3, with D possibly TRBD2 on 6 matching bases. The germline V gene has CDR1 GTSNPN and CDR2 SVGIG (reference sequence). This CDR3 is 14 amino acids long. The V end was cut by 1 base, the J end by 3 bases, with 11 bases between. In nucleotides, the CDR3 is TGTGCCTGGAGTGACGGGGGTACTACAGATACGCAGTATTTT. This codes for CAWSDGGTTDTQYF.

The V call is TRBV28, the J call TRBJ2-1; a weak D match, TRBD2 (6 bases). Between the trimmed V and J ends, which lost 8 bases and 2 bases, there was a span of 16 bases. From germline, CDR1 is MDHEN and CDR2 SYDVKM. CDR3 size: 15 residues. The CDR3 here is CASSLWEVPYNEQFF. The CDR3 nucleotides read TGTGCCAGCTCTCTATGGGAGGTACCCTACAATGAGCAGTTCTTC.

The chain uses TRBV5-1 and TRBJ2-1; 8 bases match TRBD1. Germline CDR1 is SGHRS and CDR2 is YFSETQ. The CDR3 runs 14 residues. J was trimmed by 4 bases and V by 7 bases; bases with no gene match: 7. CDR3 nucleotides: TGCGCCAGCTCCGGGACAGGACTTTACAATGAGCAGTTCTTC. Encoded protein: CASSGTGLYNEQFF. The full variable domain, rest sourced from reference TRBV5-1 and TRBJ2-1, is KAGVTQTPRYLIKTRGQQVTLSCSPISGHRSVSWYQQTPGQGLQFLFEYFSETQRNKGNFPGRFSGRQFSNSRSEMNVSTLELGDSALYLCASSGTGLYNEQFFGPGTRLTVL.

V is TRBV10-3 and J is TRBJ2-3; the D gene is possibly TRBD2 (6 bases). This CDR3 contains 11 residues. Germline CDR1 is ENHRY and CDR2 is SYGVKD. Between the trimmed V and J ends, which lost 11 bases and 6 bases, there was a span of 12 bases. The CDR3 here is CAFGRGDTQYF. As DNA, the CDR3 is TGTGCCTTCGGCCGGGGGGATACGCAGTATTTT.

This chain connects TRBV28 to TRBJ1-2; TRBD1 agrees at 8 bases. The CDR3 contains 14 residues. The junction had 6 bases not matched to a gene; V was cut back by 4 bases and J by 5 bases. Germline V lookup: CDR1 MDHEN, CDR2 SYDVKM. The CDR3 protein is CASSYQTGVYGYTF. In DNA form, the CDR3 reads TGTGCCAGCAGTTACCAGACAGGGGTGTATGGCTACACCTTC.

The V gene is TRBV7-6, the J gene TRBJ2-7; 10 bases match TRBD2. The germline V gene encodes CDR1 SGHVS and CDR2 FNYEAQ. The CDR3 is 18 residues long. V gave up 1 base and J gave up 0 bases; unmatched junction bases: 9. The CDR3 nucleotides read TGTGCCAGCAGCTTAGAAACTAGCGGGGTAGGTCTCTCCTACGAGCAGTACTTC. This translates into CASSLETSGVGLSYEQYF.

The CDR3 DNA follows: TGTGCCAGCAGCTCAGGACTGAACTCCTACGAGCAGTACTTC. Translation: CASSSGLNSYEQYF. The chain is built from TRBV7-9 and TRBJ2-7; a weak D match, TRBD2 (5 bases). The CDR3 is made up of 14 amino acids. CDR1 is SEHNR, CDR2 FQNEAQ, per germline (reference sequence). The V and J ends lost 4 bases and 0 bases respectively, with 10 bases between them.

J is TRBJ2-1 and V is TRBV27; 7 positions agree with TRBD2. V shed 5 bases, J shed 0 bases, and the junction held 10 bases outside the gene matches. This CDR3 is 17 amino acids long. The V gene's germline CDR1 is MNHEY and CDR2 SMNVEV (reference sequence). The CDR3 DNA reads TGTGCCAGCAGTCCCTACCCCGGGACTACCTCCTACAATGAGCAGTTCTTC. Translated: CASSPYPGTTSYNEQFF.

The V and J genes are TRBV7-8 and TRBJ2-3, with D unresolved. The CDR3 has 17 residues. Germline lookup yields CDR1 SGHVS and CDR2 FQNEAQ. The V end was cut by 1 base, the J end by 1 base, with 15 bases between. The CDR3 bases are TGTGCCAGCAGCTTAGGTCTTGCCCAGATGGGCACAGATACGCAGTATTTT. Its translation is CASSLGLAQMGTDTQYF.

This chain connects TRBV16 to TRBJ1-5; perhaps TRBD1 as D (5 bases). Germline V gene lookup returns CDR1 KGHSY and CDR2 FQNENV. The V and J ends lost 2 bases and 6 bases respectively, with 11 bases between them. The CDR3 has 14 residues. This CDR3 reads CASSQRDSFQPQHF. In DNA, the CDR3 is TGTGCCAGCAGCCAACGCGACAGTTTTCAGCCCCAGCATTTT.

The chain links TRBV9 to TRBJ2-1, with a possible D match to TRBD1 (7 bases). Trimming cost V 0 bases and J 7 bases, with 11 bases left between them. Germline V gene lookup returns CDR1 SGDLS and CDR2 YYNGEE. The CDR3 contains 14 residues. CDR3 loop: CASSVETGRNEQFF. The DNA of the CDR3 is TGTGCCAGCAGCGTAGAGACAGGGAGGAATGAGCAGTTCTTC.

This chain links TRBV6-5 with TRBJ1-4, with D perhaps matching TRBD1 (6 bases). Trimming left V 5 bases short and J 12 bases short, with 16 bases between. CDR1 is MNHEY, CDR2 SVGAGI, per germline. The CDR3 has 13 amino acids. In DNA, the CDR3 is TGTGCCAGCAGTCTGACGCCAGGGGCGGAACTGTTTTTT. This gives the protein CASSLTPGAELFF.

The chain links TRBV3-1 (or the pseudogene TRBV3-2) to TRBJ1-1; D is unclear. The length of the CDR3 is 14 residues. V was pared by 1 base and J by 2 bases, with 8 bases between. The germline gives CDR1 LGHDT, CDR2 YNNKEL (reference sequence). The CDR3 sequence is CASSQGVFNTEAFF. The CDR3 DNA reads TGTGCCAGCAGCCAAGGGGTCTTCAACACTGAAGCTTTCTTT.

The rearrangement uses TRBV27 and TRBJ1-1, with unresolved D. V shed 3 bases and J shed 0 bases, with 14 bases lying between them. The CDR3 is 16 amino acids. Germline V gene sequence: CDR1 MNHEY, CDR2 SMNVEV (reference sequence). CDR3 protein: CASSFSATFMNTEAFF. CDR3 nucleotides: TGTGCCAGCAGTTTTTCGGCCACATTCATGAACACTGAAGCTTTCTTT.

The chain combines TRBV2 with TRBJ1-2, with TRBD1 as a possible D gene (6 bases). V was trimmed by 3 bases and J by 3 bases, leaving 11 bases between them. This CDR3 contains 14 residues. CDR1 and CDR2 (germline): SNHLY, FYNNEI. CDR3 coding DNA: TGTGCCAGCAGTGACGGGGGCGCCCACTATGGCTACACCTTC. It codes for CASSDGGAHYGYTF.

This clone was picked up a small number of times. The chain carries TRBV4-1 and TRBJ1-5; the D gene is possibly TRBD1 (5 bases). Trimming shortened V by 4 bases and J by 7 bases, and 11 bases separated the two germline ends. CDR1 is MGHRA and CDR2 is YSYEKL in the germline V gene. There are 13 residues in the CDR3. CDR3 protein: CASSRAEGQPQHF. For the CDR3, the DNA is TGCGCCAGCAGCCGAGCAGAGGGGCAGCCCCAGCATTTT.

The genes are TRBV6-5 and TRBJ1-5; D is undetermined. CDR1 and CDR2 (germline): MNHEY, SVGAGI. The ends were cut back, 5 bases at V and 0 bases at J, with 11 bases in the middle. This CDR3 comprises 15 residues. Written as DNA, the CDR3 is TGTGCCAGCAGTACAGAGCTTTATAGCAATCAGCCCCAGCATTTT. Amino acid sequence: CASSTELYSNQPQHF.

The CDR3 loop is CAWSVLAGAGTEAFF. CDR3 in DNA: TGTGCCTGGAGTGTACTGGCAGGGGCCGGCACTGAAGCTTTCTTT. V and J are TRBV30 and TRBJ1-1; D perhaps matches TRBD1 (6 bases). Per the germline V gene, CDR1 is GTSNPN and CDR2 is SVGIG (reference sequence). This CDR3 has 15 amino acids. Trimming took off 0 bases at V and 4 bases at J, with 15 bases between the two ends.